One sample yielded the 21 T cell receptor beta chains listed below, sequenced in a study of beta chain features in type 1 diabetes. The study reverse transcribed the entire isolated RNA, so it sequenced expressed TCRB transcripts. Repertoires were generated with immunoSEQ multiplex PCR, while TCRdb's copy carries only in-frame clones and drops some. The sample holds about 900,000 clones, roughly 16% seen once. The specimen sequenced was naive CD4+ T cells from blood. These receptors were obtained from a woman in her late teens or twenties in good health.

This clone was seen more than once but under ten times. The genes are TRBV2 and TRBJ2-1, with D hard to call. CDR1 SNHLY and CDR2 FYNNEI come from the germline V gene. Trimming removed 7 bases at V and 0 bases at J, with 13 bases between. The CDR3 is 15 residues long. The CDR3 DNA is TGTGCCAGCACCGAAAGGCAGATCTCCTACAATGAGCAGTTCTTC. Translated, it gives CASTERQISYNEQFF.

The table lists this clone with a few counts. The gene calls are TRBV18 and TRBJ1-2, with 7 positions matching TRBD1. Germline trimming cut 2 bases from V and 5 bases from J; bases unmatched to any gene: 5. The germline CDR1 and CDR2 sequences are KGHSH and LQKENI. CDR3 size: 14 residues. CDR3 in DNA: TGTGCCAGCTCACCAGCAGGACAGGTTTATGGCTACACCTTC. This encodes CASSPAGQVYGYTF. Together with reference TRBV18 and TRBJ1-2, the CDR3 gives the full variable domain: NAGVMQNPRHLVRRRGQEARLRCSPMKGHSHVYWYRQLPEEGLKFMVYLQKENIIDESGMPKERFSAEFPKEGPSILRIQQVVRGDSAAYFCASSPAGQVYGYTFGSGTRLTVV.

This clone was seen a handful of times. This chain connects TRBV10-3 to TRBJ2-1; D perhaps matches TRBD1 (5 bases). V was clipped by 6 bases and J by 9 bases, with 12 bases between them. The CDR3 is 12 amino acids. From germline, CDR1 is ENHRY and CDR2 SYGVKD. In DNA, the CDR3 is TGTGCCATCAGCTCTATAGGGGCTGAGCAGTTCTTC. Translation: CAISSIGAEQFF.

This clone appeared a few times. The DNA of the CDR3 is TGTGCCAGCAGTTACTCGGAAGGGCTCACCGGGGAGCTGTTTTTT. Its protein product is CASSYSEGLTGELFF. The gene calls are TRBV6-6 and TRBJ2-2; D not certain. Trimming shortened V by 0 bases and J by 4 bases, and 9 bases separated the two germline ends. The CDR3 loop spans 15 amino acids. Germline assignment: CDR1 MNHNY and CDR2 SVGAGI (reference sequence).

This clone was detected only a few times. The chain recombines TRBV29-1 with TRBJ2-7; 10 bases are shared with TRBD2. The CDR3 runs to 13 residues. Per germline, CDR1 SQVTM and CDR2 ANQGSEA. Trimming cost V 0 bases and J 4 bases; bases outside gene matches: 0. DNA of the CDR3: TGCAGCGTTGAAGATAGCGGGAGGTACGAGCAGTACTTC. This translates into CSVEDSGRYEQYF.

This clone was recorded a few times. The gene calls are TRBV28 and TRBJ1-2, with a tentative D call TRBD1 (6 bases). CDR1 and CDR2 (germline): MDHEN, SYDVKM. The CDR3 extends over 12 amino acids. Trimming left V 6 bases short and J 3 bases short, with 8 bases between. The CDR3 sequence is CASREGDYGYTF. In DNA form, the CDR3 reads TGTGCCAGCAGGGAGGGGGACTATGGCTACACCTTC.

The sample holds a few counts of this clone. CDR3: CASSQDWLAVEQFF. In nucleotides, the CDR3 is TGCGCCAGCAGCCAAGACTGGCTAGCGGTTGAGCAGTTCTTC. The J gene is TRBJ2-1, the V gene TRBV4-3; the match to TRBD2 covers 7 bases. Germline-derived CDR1 and CDR2 are LGHNA and YSLEER. Trimming cost V 0 bases and J 9 bases; bases outside gene matches: 5. CDR3 length equals 14 residues.

The rearrangement uses TRBV7-3 and TRBJ2-3, with 11 positions matching TRBD2. CDR1 is SGHTA and CDR2 is FQGTGA in the germline V gene. The CDR3 length is 15 residues. The trim removed 3 bases at V and 3 bases at J, leaving 2 bases unmatched. The CDR3: CASSLGLAATDTQYF. The DNA of the CDR3 is TGTGCCAGCAGCTTGGGACTAGCGGCGACAGATACGCAGTATTTT.

In its sample, this clone was seen a few times. CDR3 bases: TGTGCCAGCAGCCTCAAAGAGACCCAGTACTTC. Protein: CASSLKETQYF. The J gene is TRBJ2-5, the V gene TRBV6-6; D is unresolved. This CDR3 contains 11 residues. CDR1 and CDR2 from the germline V gene are MNHNY and SVGAGI (reference sequence). V was cut by 6 bases and J by 3 bases, with 5 bases left in between.

As for this clone: The sample contains more than one DNA sequence encoding this CDR3. The rearrangement uses TRBV6-5 and TRBJ2-7; 13 nucleotides match TRBD2. Trimming took 0 bases from V and 3 from J; bases not matched to a gene: 2. The CDR3 consists of 16 residues. The V gene's germline CDR1 is MNHEY and CDR2 SVGAGI. In DNA form, the CDR3 reads TGTGCCAGCAGTTACTCCGGGACTAGCGGGAACTACGAGCAGTACTTC. Translated, it gives CASSYSGTSGNYEQYF.

This clone was found a few times. The rearrangement joins TRBV2 to TRBJ1-2, with D uncertain. CDR1 SNHLY and CDR2 FYNNEI come from the germline V gene. Trimming removed 0 bases from V and 7 bases from J, with 21 bases in between. The CDR3 extends over 17 amino acids. CDR3 region: CASSEAPLAPERGGYTF. Written as DNA, the CDR3 is TGTGCCAGCAGTGAAGCACCCCTCGCCCCCGAACGCGGTGGCTACACCTTC.

The V and J genes are TRBV27 and TRBJ2-1; 13 nucleotides match TRBD2. J was trimmed by 5 bases and V by 3 bases; bases with no gene match: 7. Germline V CDR1 and CDR2: MNHEY, SMNVEV (reference sequence). The CDR3 runs to 17 residues. The CDR3 coding sequence is TGTGCCAGCAGTTTTACTAGCGGGAGGGCCAGGGACAATGAGCAGTTCTTC. Residues: CASSFTSGRARDNEQFF.

In regard to this clone: The same CDR3 also results from other DNA sequences found in this sample. This chain joins TRBV12-5 and TRBJ2-1; D ambiguous. CDR1 LGHNT and CDR2 FRNRAP come from the germline V gene. Trimming left V 6 bases short and J 4 bases short, with 4 bases between. This CDR3 region has 11 residues. DNA for the CDR3: TGTGCTAGTGGCCTGTACAATGAGCAGTTCTTC. Amino acid sequence: CASGLYNEQFF.

This chain links TRBV7-9 with TRBJ1-2; TRBD1 matches 12 bases. V dropped 1 base and J dropped 7; count of bases not matched to a gene: 4. Germline CDR1 is SEHNR and CDR2 is FQNEAQ (reference sequence). The CDR3 covers 15 residues. The CDR3 DNA sequence: TGTGCCAGCAGCTTAGTGGGGACAGGGGGCTCTGGCTACACCTTC. It specifies CASSLVGTGGSGYTF.

The rearrangement joins TRBV4-3 to TRBJ1-3; D remains ambiguous. The germline V gene encodes CDR1 LGHNA and CDR2 YSLEER. The CDR3 loop spans 14 amino acids. The germline V and J ends were trimmed by 1 base and 8 bases, with 12 bases remaining between them. The CDR3, as DNA: TGCGCCAGCAGCCAAGTAGCACTAGCGGACACCATATATTTT. Protein: CASSQVALADTIYF.

The J gene is TRBJ2-7, the V gene TRBV7-9; a weak D match, TRBD1 (6 bases). The V and J ends lost 2 bases and 0 bases respectively, with 17 bases between them. The CDR3 loop spans 17 amino acids. Looked up from germline, CDR1 is SEHNR and CDR2 is FQNEAQ (reference sequence). CDR3 in amino acids: CASSLYARTGSSYEQYF. The DNA of the CDR3 is TGTGCCAGCAGCTTATATGCAAGAACAGGGAGCTCCTACGAGCAGTACTTC.

V gene TRBV5-1 combines with J gene TRBJ2-3; 7 bases align to TRBD2. The CDR3 runs to 16 residues. Per germline, CDR1 SGHRS and CDR2 YFSETQ. J was trimmed by 0 bases and V by 4 bases; bases with no gene match: 8. The CDR3 reads CASSPPLASSTDTQYF. The CDR3 coding sequence is TGCGCCAGCAGCCCGCCACTAGCGAGTAGCACAGATACGCAGTATTTT.

The chain carries TRBV19 and TRBJ1-5; D unclear. There are 13 residues in the CDR3. Per the germline V gene, CDR1 is LNHDA and CDR2 is SQIVND (reference sequence). Trimming removed 5 bases from V and 3 bases from J, with 8 bases in between. The chain's CDR3 is CASSGRNNQPQHF. The CDR3, as DNA: TGTGCCAGTAGTGGGCGGAACAATCAGCCCCAGCATTTT.

In its sample, this clone was seen a few times. This sequence joins TRBV10-3 and TRBJ2-4; D may be TRBD1 or TRBD2 (5 bases each). V lost 4 bases and J 4 bases, leaving 14 bases between the germline ends. Looked up from germline, CDR1 is ENHRY and CDR2 is SYGVKD. The CDR3 totals 15 residues. CDR3 DNA sequence: TGTGCCATCAGTGTGGGATCGGGGCCAAAAAACATTCAGTACTTC. This translates into CAISVGSGPKNIQYF.

The J gene is TRBJ2-1, the V gene TRBV7-6; D is undetermined. V was shortened by 4 bases and J by 6 bases, with 16 bases between the two germline ends. The CDR3 contains 15 residues. CDR1 is SGHVS and CDR2 is FNYEAQ in the germline V gene. The CDR3 spells CASSSAKTVANEQFF. Here the CDR3 DNA reads TGTGCCAGCAGCTCCGCCAAAACTGTCGCCAATGAGCAGTTCTTC.

This clone was seen a handful of times. J is TRBJ2-7 and V is TRBV5-1, with 10 positions matching TRBD1. V lost 0 bases and J lost 3; bases outside the gene matches: 3. This CDR3 comprises 15 residues. Germline CDR1 and CDR2: SGHRS and YFSETQ. Written as DNA, the CDR3 is TGCGCCAGCAGCTTGGGAGGGACAGGGGTCTACGAGCAGTACTTC. Its protein is CASSLGGTGVYEQYF.